Each of the 27 T cell receptor beta chains below was sequenced from the same sample in a study of shared T cell receptors in the human thymus. Produced via immunoSEQ multiplex PCR; TCRdb's table is partial and in-frame only. The sample yields 550,000 to 800,000 clones, approximately 83% seen once. Another study also made use of these data, one on human thymus T cells.

The sample comprised thymocytes. The origin of the receptors is a girl under two years old with a congenital heart defect.

This rearrangement joins TRBV7-6 to TRBJ2-5; TRBD2 aligns across 16 bases. Germline values: CDR1 SGHVS, CDR2 FNYEAQ. Unmatched junction bases numbered 6, after V lost 5 bases and J lost 3 bases. The CDR3 is 17 amino acids. The CDR3: CASSLRGTSGGEETQYF. The CDR3 DNA follows: TGTGCCAGCAGCCTCAGGGGGACTAGCGGGGGGGAAGAGACCCAGTACTTC. The full variable domain, rest sourced from reference TRBV7-6 and TRBJ2-5, is GAGVSQSPRYKVTKRGQDVALRCDPISGHVSLYWYRQALGQGPEFLTYFNYEAQQDKSGLPNDRFSAERPEGSISTLTIQRTEQRDSAMYRCASSLRGTSGGEETQYFGPGTRLLVL.

The rearrangement joins TRBV28 to TRBJ1-1; TRBD1 is a possible D gene (6 bases). The CDR3 has 14 amino acids. Per germline, CDR1 MDHEN and CDR2 SYDVKM. The V end lost 8 bases, the J end lost 4 bases, and 17 bases lay between the germline ends. The CDR3 nucleotides are TGTGCCAGCCCACCACAGGGCGGGGGCACTGAAGCTTTCTTT. Protein sequence: CASPPQGGGTEAFF.

The chain combines TRBV7-2 with TRBJ2-3; TRBD2 is a possible D gene (5 bases). V lost 3 bases and J 4 bases, leaving 17 bases between the germline ends. CDR1 is SGHTA and CDR2 is FQGNSA in the germline V gene. The CDR3 is 16 amino acids. CDR3 residues: CASSFGVWASSDTQYF. The CDR3 bases are TGTGCCAGCAGCTTTGGCGTATGGGCTAGCTCAGATACGCAGTATTTT. The whole variable domain, remainder taken from reference TRBV7-2 and TRBJ2-3, is GAGVSQSPSNKVTEKGKDVELRCDPISGHTALYWYRQSLGQGLEFLIYFQGNSAPDKSGLPSDRFSAERTGGSVSTLTIQRTQQEDSAVYLCASSFGVWASSDTQYFGPGTRLTVL.

The chain couples TRBV6-5 to TRBJ2-7; maybe TRBD2 (7 bases). The CDR3 is 14 residues long. V was clipped by 9 bases and J by 2 bases, with 17 bases between them. CDR1 is MNHEY, CDR2 SVGAGI, per germline. CDR3 in DNA: TGTGCCAGTAGTGTCGCGGGGGCGACCTACGAGCAGTACTTC. As protein: CASSVAGATYEQYF.

This clone appeared a few times. The chain joins TRBV10-3 to TRBJ2-7; tentative D call: TRBD1 (5 bases). The CDR3 totals 11 residues. Trimming cost V 2 bases and J 7 bases, with 6 bases left between them. Germline V gene data show CDR1 as ENHRY and CDR2 as SYGVKD. The CDR3 here is CAISEKGEQYF. DNA of the CDR3: TGTGCCATCAGTGAGAAGGGGGAGCAGTACTTC.

This clone has just a few counts. The J gene is TRBJ2-7, the V gene TRBV4-3; perhaps TRBD1 as D (7 bases). The V end was cut by 0 bases, the J end by 3 bases, with 18 bases between. This CDR3 is built from 17 residues. From germline, CDR1 is LGHNA and CDR2 YSLEER. The CDR3 region is CASSQEFGGTDGYEQYF. As DNA, the CDR3 is TGCGCCAGCAGCCAAGAGTTTGGGGGGACAGATGGCTACGAGCAGTACTTC.

This chain connects TRBV6-4 to TRBJ1-2; 8 bases map to TRBD1. Trimming took 0 bases from V and 8 from J; bases not matched to a gene: 17. CDR3 length equals 18 residues. Germline V gives CDR1 MRHNA, CDR2 SNTAGT. The CDR3 DNA follows: TGTGCCAGCAGTGACTCGAAGGAGACAGGGGTATCACCCGAGGGCTACACCTTC. Translated, it gives CASSDSKETGVSPEGYTF.

V is TRBV7-8 and J is TRBJ2-5; D might be TRBD2 (5 bases). Deletions cut 2 bases from V and 5 bases from J, with 18 bases between. Germline values: CDR1 SGHVS, CDR2 FQNEAQ. The CDR3 runs to 16 residues. CDR3 in amino acids: CASSLKSPGKSETQYF. DNA of the CDR3: TGTGCCAGCAGCTTAAAATCGCCGGGGAAATCGGAGACCCAGTACTTC.

The chain employs TRBV20-1 and TRBJ2-3, with a tentative D call TRBD2 (5 bases). The V and J ends lost 1 base and 8 bases respectively, with 7 bases between them. The germline gives CDR1 DFQATT, CDR2 SNEGSKA (reference sequence). The CDR3 is 11 residues long. The CDR3 spells CSARGGVTQYF. The CDR3 nucleotides are TGCAGTGCTAGAGGGGGAGTTACGCAGTATTTT.

The chain links TRBV9 to TRBJ1-2, with 10 nucleotides matching TRBD1. The CDR3 loop spans 17 amino acids. V trimming: 0 bases; J trimming: 4 bases; junction bases outside the gene matches: 9. CDR1 and CDR2 from the germline V gene are SGDLS and YYNGEE. This CDR3 reads CASSVVDRGHGFYGYTF. CDR3 DNA: TGTGCCAGCAGCGTAGTCGACAGGGGGCATGGTTTCTATGGCTACACCTTC.

The gene calls are TRBV7-6 and TRBJ1-4, with a tentative D call TRBD1 (5 bases). CDR3 length equals 16 residues. The germline V and J ends were trimmed by 2 bases and 5 bases, with 15 bases remaining between them. CDR1 is SGHVS, CDR2 FNYEAQ, per germline. In DNA, the CDR3 is TGTGCCAGCAGCTTAACGGGGGACGGGACCAATGAAAAACTGTTTTTT. It is translated as CASSLTGDGTNEKLFF.

The V gene is TRBV6-5, the J gene TRBJ1-1, with TRBD1 matching 7 bases. CDR1 and CDR2 (germline): MNHEY, SVGAGI. This CDR3 is built from 13 residues. The ends lost 7 bases at V and 5 bases at J; junction bases unmatched: 7. The CDR3 spells CASISGGETEAFF. The CDR3 coding sequence is TGTGCCAGCATATCAGGGGGAGAAACTGAAGCTTTCTTT.

The rearrangement joins TRBV6-5 to TRBJ1-1, with D tentatively TRBD1 (6 bases). V gave up 2 bases and J gave up 1 base, with 8 bases separating them. CDR3 size: 14 residues. Germline assignment: CDR1 MNHEY and CDR2 SVGAGI. For the CDR3, the DNA is TGTGCCAGCAGTTACGGACAGACGAACACTGAAGCTTTCTTT. Encoded protein: CASSYGQTNTEAFF.

A remark on this clone: This CDR3 is also generated by other DNA sequences in the sample. The J gene is TRBJ2-7, the V gene TRBV4-1, with 7 bases aligning to TRBD1. The CDR3 is made up of 15 amino acids. V was pared by 1 base and J by 2 bases, with 5 bases of the junction left unmatched. The germline CDR1 and CDR2 sequences are MGHRA and YSYEKL. The chain's CDR3 is CASSQGRDRTYEQYF. DNA of the CDR3: TGCGCCAGCAGCCAAGGACGGGACAGAACCTACGAGCAGTACTTC.

V gene TRBV7-2 combines with J gene TRBJ1-2; 9 bases fit TRBD1. Germline V CDR1 and CDR2: SGHTA, FQGNSA. This CDR3 has 15 residues. V shed 5 bases and J 4 bases; nucleotides not matched to a gene: 8. The CDR3 protein is CASSASGTGSYGYTF. CDR3 DNA: TGTGCCAGCAGCGCATCCGGGACAGGGTCCTATGGCTACACCTTC.

The chain has TRBV10-3 and TRBJ2-7; the D gene is possibly TRBD1 (7 bases). Germline V lookup: CDR1 ENHRY, CDR2 SYGVKD. V dropped 3 bases and J dropped 6 bases, with 24 bases sitting between them. This CDR3 region has 17 residues. The CDR3 protein is CAISDIGGGRGTSEQYF. The CDR3 nucleotides read TGTGCCATCAGTGATATTGGAGGGGGCCGCGGTACGAGCGAGCAGTACTTC.

This clone was seen more than once but under ten times. The chain carries TRBV29-1 and TRBJ2-1, with 7 bases identical to TRBD2. CDR1 and CDR2 from the germline V gene are SQVTM and ANQGSEA. This CDR3 region has 15 residues. V lost 5 bases to trimming and J lost 6 bases; unmatched junction nucleotides: 13. The DNA for the CDR3 is TGCAGCGTTTCATGGGGGGGTCAGGGCCCCAATGAGCAGTTCTTC. The encoded protein is CSVSWGGQGPNEQFF.

The V call is TRBV15, the J call TRBJ2-7; 8 positions match TRBD1. V lost 1 base, J lost 3 bases, and 8 bases stayed unmatched. The CDR3 runs to 16 residues. Germline V gives CDR1 LNHNV, CDR2 YYDKDF (reference sequence). DNA of the CDR3: TGTGCCACCAGCAGAGTAATTCAGGGGGCGAGCTACGAGCAGTACTTC. Encoded protein: CATSRVIQGASYEQYF. Together with reference TRBV15 and TRBJ2-7, the CDR3 gives the full variable domain: DAMVIQNPRYQVTQFGKPVTLSCSQTLNHNVMYWYQQKSSQAPKLLFHYYDKDFNNEADTPDNFQSRRPNTSFCFLDIRSPGLGDTAMYLCATSRVIQGASYEQYFGPGTRLTVT.

The gene calls are TRBV28 and TRBJ1-1; 8 bases line up with TRBD1. The CDR3 contains 17 residues. V dropped 0 bases and J dropped 0; count of bases not matched to a gene: 6. Germline V gene lookup returns CDR1 MDHEN and CDR2 SYDVKM. CDR3 in amino acids: CASSLWRDRGMNTEAFF. The CDR3 DNA reads as TGTGCCAGCAGTTTATGGCGAGACAGGGGTATGAACACTGAAGCTTTCTTT. Using reference TRBV28 and TRBJ1-1 for the parts outside the CDR3, the full variable domain is DVKVTQSSRYLVKRTGEKVFLECVQDMDHENMFWYRQDPGLGLRLIYFSYDVKMKEKGDIPEGYSVSREKKERFSLILESASTNQTSMYLCASSLWRDRGMNTEAFFGQGTRLTVV.

The V call is TRBV5-1, the J call TRBJ1-3, with D perhaps matching TRBD1 (5 bases). Between the trimmed V and J ends, which lost 0 bases and 0 bases, there was a span of 7 bases. Germline assignment: CDR1 SGHRS and CDR2 YFSETQ. The CDR3 loop spans 15 amino acids. CDR3 nucleotide sequence: TGCGCCAGCAGCTTGGACAGGACCTCTGGAAACACCATATATTTT. Its protein is CASSLDRTSGNTIYF.

The CDR3: CASSRYSRNTEAFF. The CDR3 DNA sequence: TGTGCCAGCAGCCGGTACTCAAGGAACACTGAAGCTTTCTTT. This chain connects TRBV7-4 to TRBJ1-1; D ambiguous. The CDR3 sequence is 14 residues long. The V end was cut by 5 bases, the J end by 1 base, with 11 bases between. Germline CDR1 and CDR2: SGHVT and SQSDAQ.

The genes are TRBV5-6 and TRBJ2-7, with TRBD1 matching 8 bases. V gave up 0 bases and J gave up 7 bases; unmatched junction bases: 6. The CDR3 is 14 amino acids. The germline V gene encodes CDR1 SGHDT and CDR2 YYEEEE. CDR3 residues: CASSLVFRGLEQYF. The CDR3 DNA sequence: TGTGCCAGCAGCTTGGTGTTCAGGGGGCTTGAGCAGTACTTC.

The chain uses TRBV19 and TRBJ2-1; TRBD2 agrees at 15 bases. The CDR3 has 17 amino acids. Germline loops: CDR1 LNHDA, CDR2 SQIVND (reference sequence). The junction had 4 bases not matched to a gene; V was cut back by 5 bases and J by 2 bases. As DNA, the CDR3 is TGTGCCAGTAGTGGGACTAGCGGGGGGATTACCTACAATGAGCAGTTCTTC. Translated: CASSGTSGGITYNEQFF.

The V gene is TRBV4-1, the J gene TRBJ1-5; D unresolved. Germline V lookup: CDR1 MGHRA, CDR2 YSYEKL. The CDR3 consists of 15 residues. Trimming took off 0 bases at V and 7 bases at J, with 13 bases between the two ends. Here the CDR3 reads CASSQDSRGYQPQHF. In nucleotides, the CDR3 is TGCGCCAGCAGCCAAGATTCGAGAGGTTACCAGCCCCAGCATTTT.

The chain has TRBV5-1 and TRBJ1-1; the match to TRBD1 covers 9 bases. The ends lost 0 bases at V and 7 bases at J; junction bases unmatched: 13. This CDR3 comprises 17 residues. From germline, CDR1 is SGHRS and CDR2 YFSETQ. The CDR3 spells CASSLGDRAIPKSEAFF. The CDR3 region has the DNA TGCGCCAGCAGCTTGGGGGACAGGGCGATCCCAAAGAGTGAAGCTTTCTTT.

The rearrangement joins TRBV4-3 to TRBJ1-1, with 8 bases identical to TRBD1. Germline V lookup: CDR1 LGHNA, CDR2 YSLEER. This CDR3 is built from 14 residues. V was pared by 5 bases and J by 1 base, with 3 bases of the junction left unmatched. The CDR3 nucleotides are TGCGCCAGCAGCACCGGACAGGGGAACACTGAAGCTTTCTTT. Translating it yields CASSTGQGNTEAFF.

The chain combines TRBV18 with TRBJ1-1; D might be TRBD1 (5 bases). From germline, CDR1 is KGHSH and CDR2 LQKENI. Trimming left V 3 bases short and J 3 bases short, with 17 bases between. This CDR3 has 16 residues. DNA for the CDR3: TGTGCCAGCTCACCCTCAGGGATTTCTGCGCACACTGAAGCTTTCTTT. This codes for CASSPSGISAHTEAFF.